This T cell receptor (beta chain) was profiled in a study of T cell responses to AZD1222 COVID-19 vaccine. The V and J ends lost 2 bases and 4 bases respectively, with 17 bases between them. The CDR3 loop spans 16 amino acids. Per germline, CDR1 SGHTA and CDR2 FQGNSA. Assay used: immunoSEQ multiplex PCR; TCRdb lists only in-frame clones, some missing. The table includes 150,000 to 200,000 clones, 94% detected once. Sequenced here: peripheral blood, sampled on day 0 of AZD1222 vaccination. The V gene is TRBV7-2, the J gene TRBJ1-2, with D possibly being TRBD1 (6 bases). The sequence was collected from an adult in good health. The CDR3 is CASSLTRLQGSYGYTF. The CDR3 DNA sequence: TGTGCCAGCAGCTTAACACGATTACAGGGTAGCTATGGCTACACCTTC.